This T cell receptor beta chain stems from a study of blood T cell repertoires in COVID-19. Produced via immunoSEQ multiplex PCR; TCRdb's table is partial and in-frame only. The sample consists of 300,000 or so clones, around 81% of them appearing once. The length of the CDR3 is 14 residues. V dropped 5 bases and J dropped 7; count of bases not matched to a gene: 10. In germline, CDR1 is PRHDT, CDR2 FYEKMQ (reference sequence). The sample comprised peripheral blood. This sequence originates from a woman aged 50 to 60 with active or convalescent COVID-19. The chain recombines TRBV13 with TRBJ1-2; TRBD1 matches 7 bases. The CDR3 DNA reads TGTGCCAGCAGCCCCAACAGGGGTTCACCTGGCTACACCTTC. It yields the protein CASSPNRGSPGYTF.